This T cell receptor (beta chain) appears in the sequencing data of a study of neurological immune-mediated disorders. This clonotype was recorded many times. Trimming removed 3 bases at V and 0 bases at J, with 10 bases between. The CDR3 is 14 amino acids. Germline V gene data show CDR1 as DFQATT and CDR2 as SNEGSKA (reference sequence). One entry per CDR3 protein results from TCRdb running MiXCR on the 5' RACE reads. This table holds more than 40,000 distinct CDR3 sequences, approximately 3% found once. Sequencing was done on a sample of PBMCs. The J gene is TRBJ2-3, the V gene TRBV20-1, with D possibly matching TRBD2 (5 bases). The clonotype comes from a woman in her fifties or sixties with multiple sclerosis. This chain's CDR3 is CSASGRASTDTQYF. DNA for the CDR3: TGCAGTGCTAGTGGGCGGGCTAGCACAGATACGCAGTATTTT.